By share, the clone carrying this T cell receptor delta chain counts as medium-sized. Other DNA sequences within the sample encode an identical CDR3. This sample is drawn from a study of γδ T cells in repeated Plasmodium falciparum infection. Overall study context: Donors were malaria-exposed Malian children or age- and gender-matched Australian children. Malaria-naive adults were infected with P. falciparum NF54 four times over approximately 600 days.

Vgamma9/Vdelta2+ and Vdelta2-negative gammadelta T cells were flow-sorted from PBMC for bulk sequencing. With CATT, TCRdb re-called clones from the multiplex PCR reads. The data show approximately 93,000 delta-chain clones, less than 1% seen once. Germline-derived CDR1 and CDR2 are GEAIGNYY and EKD. This CDR3 contains 16 residues. With 0 bases clipped from V and 6 bases from J, the junction kept 4 bases outside the gene matches. The sequencing input was gamma-delta T cells from blood. The receptor's source is a pool of human donors (malaria-infected and uninfected, not separated). The chain joins TRDV2 to TRDJ2; 12 positions match TRDD3. The CDR3 protein is CACDTVSGGYAAQLFF. The CDR3 DNA sequence: TGTGCCTGTGACACCGTGTCTGGGGGATACGCAGCACAACTCTTCTTT.